These 21 T cell receptor beta chains share one sample of origin, sequenced in a study of blood T cell repertoires in COVID-19. The protocol was immunoSEQ multiplex PCR, while the TCRdb copy is restricted to in-frame clones and leaves out a portion. Of some 270,000 clones listed, about 82% were seen once; the top ten hold approximately 9.6%. Source material: PBMCs or T cells enriched from blood (not recorded which). The origin of the receptors is a woman aged 45-65 years with acute COVID-19.

DNA for the CDR3: TGTGCCAGCAGTGAAGCAGAACGGGATCACGGAGCTTTCTTT. It codes for CASSEAERDHGAFF. The J gene is TRBJ1-1, the V gene TRBV2, with D hard to call. CDR3 length: 14 amino acids. Germline values: CDR1 SNHLY, CDR2 FYNNEI. The V end was cut by 0 bases, the J end by 10 bases, with 15 bases between.

By sample fraction, this clone is large. The J gene is TRBJ1-2, the V gene TRBV19, with D possibly TRBD1 on 6 matching bases. The V gene's germline CDR1 is LNHDA and CDR2 SQIVND (reference sequence). The CDR3 sequence is 14 residues long. V gave up 10 bases and J gave up 6 bases, with 21 bases separating them. For the CDR3, the DNA is TGTGCCACCTCCCTGGGGGCAGGGGCCGATGGCTACACCTTC. This translates into CATSLGAGADGYTF.

V is TRBV7-2 and J is TRBJ1-3; D remains ambiguous. The CDR3 is 13 amino acids. The V end lost 2 bases, the J end lost 1 base, and 3 bases lay between the germline ends. The V gene's germline CDR1 is SGHTA and CDR2 FQGNSA. In DNA form, the CDR3 reads TGTGCCAGCAGCTTACCTTCTGGAAACACCATATATTTT. It is translated as CASSLPSGNTIYF.

The chain has TRBV7-2 and TRBJ2-3; 10 bases align to TRBD1. With 4 bases clipped from V and 3 bases from J, the junction kept 4 bases outside the gene matches. The CDR3 covers 15 residues. From germline, CDR1 is SGHTA and CDR2 FQGNSA. The CDR3 region has the DNA TGTGCCAGCAGCTCACTGGGACAGGGGACAGATACGCAGTATTTT. It codes for CASSSLGQGTDTQYF.

The chain combines TRBV12-5 with TRBJ1-2; 9 bases map to TRBD1. Germline CDR1 is LGHNT and CDR2 is FRNRAP. There are 13 residues in the CDR3. Trimming cost V 6 bases and J 4 bases; bases outside gene matches: 3. In DNA form, the CDR3 reads TGTGCTAGTGGAAAGGGACAGGGCTATGGCTACACCTTC. Its translation is CASGKGQGYGYTF.

The gene calls are TRBV20-1 and TRBJ1-1; D call uncertain. The CDR3 totals 11 residues. Trimming removed 4 bases at V and 1 base at J, with 4 bases between. Germline V gene lookup returns CDR1 DFQATT and CDR2 SNEGSKA (reference sequence). The CDR3 nucleotides read TGCAGTGCTACAGGGAACACTGAAGCTTTCTTT. It is translated as CSATGNTEAFF.

The gene calls are TRBV30 and TRBJ2-2; 7 bases match TRBD1. Per the germline V gene, CDR1 is GTSNPN and CDR2 is SVGIG (reference sequence). The CDR3 contains 14 residues. V lost 8 bases and J lost 1; bases outside the gene matches: 7. CDR3 loop: CAVRGPQNTGELFF. In nucleotides, the CDR3 is TGTGCCGTAAGGGGGCCGCAGAACACCGGGGAGCTGTTTTTT.

Only one count was recorded for this clone. The V gene is TRBV18, the J gene TRBJ1-1, with unresolved D. Germline-derived CDR1 and CDR2 are KGHSH and LQKENI. The CDR3 length is 14 residues. V lost 6 bases, J lost 0 bases, and 11 bases lay in between. CDR3 nucleotides: TGTGCCAGCTCGCCCAGCCAGGTGAACACTGAAGCTTTCTTT. Protein product: CASSPSQVNTEAFF. The complete variable domain, with remaining parts taken from reference TRBV18 and TRBJ1-1, reads NAGVMQNPRHLVRRRGQEARLRCSPMKGHSHVYWYRQLPEEGLKFMVYLQKENIIDESGMPKERFSAEFPKEGPSILRIQQVVRGDSAAYFCASSPSQVNTEAFFGQGTRLTVV.

This sequence joins TRBV6-2 or TRBV6-3 and TRBJ2-1; 11 nucleotides align to TRBD2. Germline V gene lookup returns CDR1 MNHEY and CDR2 SVGEGT. The ends lost 6 bases at V and 6 bases at J; junction bases unmatched: 7. The CDR3 consists of 15 residues. The CDR3 region is CASSLAGGPGNEQFF. The CDR3 DNA reads as TGTGCCAGCAGCTTAGCGGGGGGGCCCGGCAATGAGCAGTTCTTC.

This chain links TRBV18 with TRBJ1-2; 9 nucleotides match TRBD1. The V and J ends lost 3 bases and 8 bases, in that order; junction bases with no gene match: 4. CDR3 length equals 13 residues. The germline gives CDR1 KGHSH, CDR2 LQKENI. This chain's CDR3 is CASSPGQGGGYTF. The DNA for the CDR3 is TGTGCCAGCTCACCGGGACAGGGAGGCGGCTACACCTTC.

The chain couples TRBV14 to TRBJ2-2; D not certain. Germline assignment: CDR1 SGHDN and CDR2 FVKESK. The germline V and J ends were trimmed by 0 bases and 3 bases, with 11 bases remaining between them. This CDR3 region has 16 residues. CDR3 residues: CASSQDLPPDTGELFF. DNA of the CDR3: TGTGCCAGCAGCCAAGATCTCCCGCCGGACACCGGGGAGCTGTTTTTT.

V gene TRBV6-6 combines with J gene TRBJ2-3, with 8 bases lining up with TRBD1. Trimming at V came to 5 bases and at J to 4 bases, leaving 20 bases not matched to a gene. The CDR3 extends over 19 amino acids. Per the germline V gene, CDR1 is MNHNY and CDR2 is SVGAGI (reference sequence). This CDR3 reads CASSPSTGARVRGSDTQYF. Written as DNA, the CDR3 is TGTGCCAGCAGTCCCTCGACAGGGGCGCGTGTTCGGGGGTCAGATACGCAGTATTTT.

The chain recombines TRBV9 with TRBJ1-2; perhaps TRBD1 as D (6 bases). V lost 0 bases to trimming and J lost 4 bases, with 13 bases between them. This CDR3 spans 15 amino acids. The germline CDR1 and CDR2 sequences are SGDLS and YYNGEE. This CDR3 is CASSVEDGTLYGYTF. CDR3 sequence (DNA): TGTGCCAGCAGCGTAGAGGACGGGACACTCTATGGCTACACCTTC.

This chain links TRBV5-1 with TRBJ1-2; a weak D match, TRBD1 (5 bases). The V and J ends lost 4 bases and 7 bases respectively, with 23 bases between them. The germline V gene encodes CDR1 SGHRS and CDR2 YFSETQ. The CDR3 consists of 16 residues. DNA for the CDR3: TGCGCCAGCAGCCCCGATACCTCCAGGGATTTGAGTGGCTACACCTTC. It specifies CASSPDTSRDLSGYTF.

The CDR3 nucleotides read TGTGCCAGCAGCGTAGAAGCGGGGGGAGGTTATGAGCAGTTCTTC. Protein: CASSVEAGGGYEQFF. The rearrangement uses TRBV9 and TRBJ2-1; 9 bases match TRBD2. Trimming at V came to 0 bases and at J to 8 bases, leaving 6 bases not matched to a gene. Germline V gene data show CDR1 as SGDLS and CDR2 as YYNGEE. The length of the CDR3 is 15 residues.

The chain uses TRBV9 and TRBJ2-1; D uncertain. V lost 0 bases, J lost 3 bases, and 10 bases lay in between. Germline CDR1 is SGDLS and CDR2 is YYNGEE. This CDR3 spans 15 amino acids. The CDR3 protein is CASSVAPDNYNEQFF. CDR3 coding DNA: TGTGCCAGCAGCGTAGCCCCAGATAACTACAATGAGCAGTTCTTC.

This clone was detected only once. V and J are TRBV30 and TRBJ1-5, with 8 bases fitting TRBD1. This CDR3 region has 13 residues. CDR1 and CDR2 (germline): GTSNPN, SVGIG (reference sequence). V was clipped by 7 bases and J by 5 bases; unmatched bases: 7. CDR3 amino acids: CAFGQGRDQPQHF. The CDR3 DNA reads TGTGCCTTTGGACAGGGTCGCGATCAGCCCCAGCATTTT. Filled out from reference TRBV30 and TRBJ1-5, the complete variable domain reads SQTIHQWPATLVQPVGSPLSLECTVEGTSNPNLYWYRQAAGRGLQLLFYSVGIGQISSEVPQNLSASRPQDRQFILSSKKLLLSDSGFYLCAFGQGRDQPQHFGDGTRLSIL.

V is TRBV19 and J is TRBJ1-2; D is unresolved. The V and J ends lost 5 bases and 4 bases respectively, with 20 bases between them. The CDR3 sequence is 16 residues long. CDR1 is LNHDA and CDR2 is SQIVND in the germline V gene (reference sequence). The CDR3 loop reads CASSFAKRGRGYGYTF. As DNA, the CDR3 is TGTGCCAGTAGTTTTGCCAAGCGAGGTCGGGGCTATGGCTACACCTTC.

The chain couples TRBV3-1 (or the pseudogene TRBV3-2) to TRBJ1-5, with D possibly TRBD1 on 5 matching bases. The V and J ends lost 0 bases and 7 bases respectively, with 13 bases between them. The CDR3 contains 15 residues. Germline V gene data show CDR1 as LGHDT and CDR2 as YNNKEL (reference sequence). The CDR3 nucleotides read TGTGCCAGCAGCCAAGAGCAGGGCAAGAAGCAGCCCCAGCATTTT. This codes for CASSQEQGKKQPQHF.

This clone was detected only a few times. The rearrangement uses TRBV2 and TRBJ2-1, with 7 bases identical to TRBD2. Unmatched junction bases numbered 4, after V lost 4 bases and J lost 10 bases. The CDR3 has 12 amino acids. Germline V gene data show CDR1 as SNHLY and CDR2 as FYNNEI. CDR3: CASSVLREEQFF. The DNA for the CDR3 is TGTGCCAGCAGTGTTTTGCGGGAGGAGCAGTTCTTC.

V usage is TRBV18 and J usage is TRBJ1-3; 7 positions agree with TRBD1. Trimming took 2 bases from V and 4 from J; bases not matched to a gene: 5. Per germline, CDR1 KGHSH and CDR2 LQKENI. The CDR3 totals 15 residues. The CDR3 protein is CASSPDRVKGNTIYF. In DNA form, the CDR3 reads TGTGCCAGCTCACCAGACAGGGTCAAAGGAAACACCATATATTTT. The full variable domain, its missing parts supplied by reference TRBV18 and TRBJ1-3, is NAGVMQNPRHLVRRRGQEARLRCSPMKGHSHVYWYRQLPEEGLKFMVYLQKENIIDESGMPKERFSAEFPKEGPSILRIQQVVRGDSAAYFCASSPDRVKGNTIYFGEGSWLTVV.